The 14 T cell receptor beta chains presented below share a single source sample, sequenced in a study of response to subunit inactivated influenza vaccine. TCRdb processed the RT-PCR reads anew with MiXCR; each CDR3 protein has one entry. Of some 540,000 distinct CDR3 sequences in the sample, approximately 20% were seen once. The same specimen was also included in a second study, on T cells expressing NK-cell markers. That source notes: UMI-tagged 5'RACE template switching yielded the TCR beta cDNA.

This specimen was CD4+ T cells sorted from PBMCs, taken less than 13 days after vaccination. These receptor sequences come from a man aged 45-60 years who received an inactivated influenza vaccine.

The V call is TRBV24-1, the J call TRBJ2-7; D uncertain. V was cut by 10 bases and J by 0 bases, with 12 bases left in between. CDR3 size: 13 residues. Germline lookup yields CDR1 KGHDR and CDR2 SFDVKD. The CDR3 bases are TGTGCCACAAATACACGGCCCTCCTACGAGCAGTACTTC. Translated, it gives CATNTRPSYEQYF.

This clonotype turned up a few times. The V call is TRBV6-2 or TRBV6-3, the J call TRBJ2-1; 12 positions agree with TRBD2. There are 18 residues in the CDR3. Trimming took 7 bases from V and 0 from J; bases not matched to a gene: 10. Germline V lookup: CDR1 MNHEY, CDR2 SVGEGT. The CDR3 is CASTRTSGKGSSYNEQFF. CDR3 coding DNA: TGTGCCAGCACCCGGACTAGCGGGAAGGGGAGCTCCTACAATGAGCAGTTCTTC.

The chain's CDR3 is CASRSGGSNTGELFF. The CDR3 DNA is TGTGCCAGCAGGTCAGGGGGATCAAACACCGGGGAGCTGTTTTTT. V usage is TRBV12-3 or TRBV12-4 and J usage is TRBJ2-2, with 7 bases that match TRBD1. There are 15 residues in the CDR3. J lost 2 bases, V lost 6 bases, and 6 bases had no gene match.

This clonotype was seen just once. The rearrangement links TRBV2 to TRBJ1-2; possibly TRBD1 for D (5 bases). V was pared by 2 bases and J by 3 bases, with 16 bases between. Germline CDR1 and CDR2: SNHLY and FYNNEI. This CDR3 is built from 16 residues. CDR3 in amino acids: CASSEKRSTVDYGYTF. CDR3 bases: TGTGCCAGCAGTGAAAAAAGGTCGACAGTTGACTATGGCTACACCTTC.

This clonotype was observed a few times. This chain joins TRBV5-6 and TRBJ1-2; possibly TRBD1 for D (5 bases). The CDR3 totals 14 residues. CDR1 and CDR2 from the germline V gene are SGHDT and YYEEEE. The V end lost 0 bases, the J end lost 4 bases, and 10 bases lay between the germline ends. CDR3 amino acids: CASSLERGSYGYTF. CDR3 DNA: TGTGCCAGCAGCTTGGAGCGGGGCAGCTATGGCTACACCTTC.

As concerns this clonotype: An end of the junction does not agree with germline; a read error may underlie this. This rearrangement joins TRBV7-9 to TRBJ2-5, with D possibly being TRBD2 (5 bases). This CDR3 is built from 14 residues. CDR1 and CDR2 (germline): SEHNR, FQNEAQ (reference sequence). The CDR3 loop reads CVSSLGGQQETQYF. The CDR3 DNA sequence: TGTGTCAGCAGCTTAGGAGGCCAGCAAGAGACCCAGTACTTC.

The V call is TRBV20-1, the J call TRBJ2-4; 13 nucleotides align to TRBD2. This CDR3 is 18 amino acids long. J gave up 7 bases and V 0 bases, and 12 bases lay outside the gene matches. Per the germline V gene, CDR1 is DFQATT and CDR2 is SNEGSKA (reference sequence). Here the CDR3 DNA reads TGCAGTGCTAGAGATCTCAAACTAGCGGGAGGGCCTGGGAACATTCAGTACTTC. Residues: CSARDLKLAGGPGNIQYF.

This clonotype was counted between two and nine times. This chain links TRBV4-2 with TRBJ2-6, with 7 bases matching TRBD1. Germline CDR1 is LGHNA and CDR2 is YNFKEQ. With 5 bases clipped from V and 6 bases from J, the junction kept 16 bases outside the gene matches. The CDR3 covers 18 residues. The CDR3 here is CASSVTGTVARVANVLTF. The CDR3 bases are TGTGCCAGCAGCGTGACGGGGACAGTGGCTCGAGTGGCCAACGTCCTGACTTTC.

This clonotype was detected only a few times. CDR3: CASSNTGGNTGELFF. In nucleotides, the CDR3 is TGTGCCAGCAGCAACACAGGGGGCAACACCGGGGAGCTGTTTTTT. The V and J genes are TRBV7-8 and TRBJ2-2; TRBD1 matches 9 bases. J lost 2 bases, V lost 5 bases, and 3 bases had no gene match. This CDR3 is built from 15 residues. The germline V gene has CDR1 SGHVS and CDR2 FQNEAQ.

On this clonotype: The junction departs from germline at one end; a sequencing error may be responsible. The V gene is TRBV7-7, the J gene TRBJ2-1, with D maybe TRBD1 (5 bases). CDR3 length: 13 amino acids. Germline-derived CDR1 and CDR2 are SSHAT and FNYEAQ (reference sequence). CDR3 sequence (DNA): TGTGCTAGCAGCTTAGCTGAGGAGTCAGGGAAGTTCTTC. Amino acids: CASSLAEESGKFF. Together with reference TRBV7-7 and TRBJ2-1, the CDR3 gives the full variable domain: GAGVSQSPRYKVTKRGQDVTLRCDPISSHATLYWYQQALGQGPEFLTYFNYEAQPDKSGLPSDRFSAERPEGSISTLTIQRTEQRDSAMYRCASSLAEESGKFFGPGTRLTVL.

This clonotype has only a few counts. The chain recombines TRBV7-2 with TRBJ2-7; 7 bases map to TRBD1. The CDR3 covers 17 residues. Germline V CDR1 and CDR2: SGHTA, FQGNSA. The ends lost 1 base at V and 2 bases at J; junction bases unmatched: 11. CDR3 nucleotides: TGTGCCAGCAGCTTAGGAGGGTTGGGACAGACCCCCTACGAGCAGTACTTC. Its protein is CASSLGGLGQTPYEQYF.

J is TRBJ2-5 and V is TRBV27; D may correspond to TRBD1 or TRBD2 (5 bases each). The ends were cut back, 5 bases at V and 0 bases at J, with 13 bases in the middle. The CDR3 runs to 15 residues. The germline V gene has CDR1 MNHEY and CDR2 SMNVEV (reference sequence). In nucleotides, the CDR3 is TGTGCCAGCAGTCCTTCGGGACCGTACCAAGAGACCCAGTACTTC. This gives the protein CASSPSGPYQETQYF.

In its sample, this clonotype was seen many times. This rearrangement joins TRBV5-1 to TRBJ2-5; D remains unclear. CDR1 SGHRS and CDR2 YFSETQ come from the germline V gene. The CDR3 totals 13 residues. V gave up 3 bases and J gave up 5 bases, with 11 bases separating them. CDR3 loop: CASSSYGTETQYF. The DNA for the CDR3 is TGCGCCAGCAGCTCGTATGGAACGGAGACCCAGTACTTC.

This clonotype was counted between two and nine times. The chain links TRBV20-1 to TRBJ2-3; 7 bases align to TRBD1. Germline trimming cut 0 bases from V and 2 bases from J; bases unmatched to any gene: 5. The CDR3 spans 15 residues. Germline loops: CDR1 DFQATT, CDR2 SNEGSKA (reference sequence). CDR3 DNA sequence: TGCAGTGCTAGAGAGCGACAGGGAGACACAGATACGCAGTATTTT. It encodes CSARERQGDTDTQYF.